The rows below give T cell receptor beta chains drawn from one sample of a study of T cell responses to AZD1222 COVID-19 vaccine. TCRdb keeps only in-frame clones here, not all; method: immunoSEQ multiplex PCR. The sample records 150,000 to 200,000 clones, 85% to 90% being singletons. This material consisted of peripheral blood, taken on day 0 of MenACWY control vaccination. These receptors originate from an adult in good health. The CDR3 runs from the conserved cysteine through the conserved F or W. A D gene is named only where the DNA matches it firmly. Clone size appears in some rows only: once, few, many, or a class for an expanded clone.

d_call j_call cdr3_length clone_size v_call cdr3_nt cdr3_aa
NA TRBJ1-2 11 few TRBV30 TGTGCCTGGGGGGCAGTGTATGGCTACACCTTC CAWGAVYGYTF
NA TRBJ2-3 14 NA TRBV11-2 TGTGCCAGCAGCTTCCCGACCGCCGGAGATACGCAGTATTTT CASSFPTAGDTQYF
TRBD1 TRBJ2-1 14 NA TRBV7-2 TGTGCCAGCAGCTACCAACAGGGGGACAATGAGCAGTTCTTC CASSYQQGDNEQFF
NA TRBJ2-1 15 once TRBV5-3 TGTGCCAGAAGCTTGGCCGGCAGCTTCTACAATGAGCAGTTCTTC CARSLAGSFYNEQFF
TRBD2 TRBJ2-3 15 NA TRBV6-1 TGTGCCAGCAGTGAGGGTAGCGGGAGCACAGATACGCAGTATTTT CASSEGSGSTDTQYF
TRBD1 TRBJ1-1 15 NA TRBV9 TGTGCCAGCAGCACCAATGGACAGGCTAACACTGAAGCTTTCTTT CASSTNGQANTEAFF
TRBD2 TRBJ2-2 15 NA TRBV5-1 TGCGCCAGCAGCCCCGGCGGGAGTAACACCGGGGAGCTGTTTTTT CASSPGGSNTGELFF
TRBD2 TRBJ2-7 14 NA TRBV28 TGTGCCAGCACGACGACTAGCGGGGGCTACGAGCAGTACTTC CASTTTSGGYEQYF
NA TRBJ2-7 11 NA TRBV30 TGTGCCTGGGGTAACAGAGGGGAGCAGTACTTC CAWGNRGEQYF
NA TRBJ1-1 14 NA TRBV28 TGTGCCAGCAGTCTGTACGGGGTAGGGGCTGAAGCTTTCTTT CASSLYGVGAEAFF
TRBD2 TRBJ2-5 15 NA TRBV5-1 TGCGCCAGCACCTTAGCGGGAGCCCCCCAAGAGACCCAGTACTTC CASTLAGAPQETQYF
TRBD1 TRBJ1-2 15 NA TRBV9 TGTGCCAGCAGCGTAGGATTGGGACAGTATCATGGCTACACCTTC CASSVGLGQYHGYTF
NA TRBJ1-4 13 NA TRBV7-9 TGTGCCAGCAGCCGAGGGGATGGCGAAAAACTGTTTTTT CASSRGDGEKLFF
TRBD2 TRBJ2-7 17 NA TRBV3-1/TRBV3-2 TGTGCCAGCAGCCCCTTGGGGACTAGCGGGGGGCGCTACGAGCAGTACTTC CASSPLGTSGGRYEQYF
NA TRBJ1-5 16 NA TRBV7-3 TGTGCCAGCAGCTTATGGGGTTTGGACTATGGTCAGCCCCAGCATTTT CASSLWGLDYGQPQHF
NA TRBJ2-7 16 NA TRBV25-1 TGTGCCAGCAGCCAAAGCCCAGGGCCCCGCTCCTACGAGCAGTACTTC CASSQSPGPRSYEQYF
NA TRBJ2-7 13 NA TRBV19 TGTGCCAGTAGTATTGCCAGGGGTTACGAGCAGTACTTC CASSIARGYEQYF
NA TRBJ2-3 17 NA TRBV5-8 TGTGCCAGCAGCTTGGGGTCAAGGGGAGGAGGCACAGATACGCAGTATTTT CASSLGSRGGGTDTQYF
NA TRBJ2-7 13 NA TRBV29-1 TGCAGCGTCGCCGAGACAGGTTACTACGAGCAGTACTTC CSVAETGYYEQYF
NA TRBJ1-2 13 NA TRBV9 TGTGCCAGCAGCGTAGGCGTCGACTATGGCTACACCTTC CASSVGVDYGYTF
NA TRBJ2-2 16 NA TRBV7-2 TGTGCCAGCAGCTTAGGCGCAGGGCAGAACACCGGGGAGCTGTTTTTT CASSLGAGQNTGELFF
NA TRBJ1-2 15 NA TRBV4-3 TGCGCCAGCAGCCCCCAACAGGGATCGTTGCATGGCTACACCTTC CASSPQQGSLHGYTF
TRBD2 TRBJ2-7 16 few TRBV4-2 TGTGCCAGCAGCTTGAACCTAGCGGGGGGATCCTACGAGCAGTACTTC CASSLNLAGGSYEQYF
NA TRBJ1-1 15 NA TRBV7-9 TGTGCCAGCAGCCCCCGACAGAGCATGAACACTGAAGCTTTCTTT CASSPRQSMNTEAFF
TRBD2 TRBJ2-3 15 NA TRBV27 TGTGCCAGCAGTTCGACTAGCGGATTCACAGATACGCAGTATTTT CASSSTSGFTDTQYF
TRBD2 TRBJ2-7 17 NA TRBV4-1 TGCGCCAGCAGCCAAAGCGTATCGGGACTAGTCGAGTACGAGCAGTACTTC CASSQSVSGLVEYEQYF
NA TRBJ1-6 13 once TRBV12-3/TRBV12-4 TGTGCCAGCAGTCTCAAACTAGGATCACCCCTCCACTTT CASSLKLGSPLHF
TRBD1 TRBJ2-1 16 few TRBV7-3 TGTGCCAGCAGCTTACTGGCAGGGGGAACCTACAATGAGCAGTTCTTC CASSLLAGGTYNEQFF
TRBD1 TRBJ1-2 15 once TRBV3-1/TRBV3-2 TGTGCCAGCAGCCAAGGACGGACAGGGTCTGAGGGCTACACCTTC CASSQGRTGSEGYTF
NA TRBJ1-1 13 NA TRBV30 TGTGCCTGGGGGTATCAGGGGAACACTGAAGCTTTCTTT CAWGYQGNTEAFF
NA TRBJ2-5 15 NA TRBV9 TGTGCCAGCAGCCTCCGGACGGACCTGGGGGAGACCCAGTACTTC CASSLRTDLGETQYF
NA TRBJ1-4 14 once TRBV7-9 TGTGCCAGCACCCCGATCGCAACTAATGAAAAACTGTTTTTT CASTPIATNEKLFF
NA TRBJ2-5 13 NA TRBV7-3 TGTGCCAGCGGTGCGGGGCCGCTAGAGACCCAGTACTTC CASGAGPLETQYF
TRBD1 TRBJ1-3 15 NA TRBV19 TGTGCCAGTAGTACAACAGGGGAGGCTGGAAACACCATATATTTT CASSTTGEAGNTIYF
NA TRBJ1-2 14 once TRBV25-1 TGTGCCAGCAGTGAAGGTTTGCACCTCTATGGCTACACCTTC CASSEGLHLYGYTF
NA TRBJ1-6 16 many TRBV5-6 TGTGCCAGCAGCTTGGCCTATGGATATTATAATTCACCCCTCCACTTT CASSLAYGYYNSPLHF
NA TRBJ1-4 15 once TRBV4-1 TGCGCCAGCAGCAATCGACAGGTCACTAATGAAAAACTGTTTTTT CASSNRQVTNEKLFF
NA TRBJ1-2 14 NA TRBV24-1 TGTGCCACCAGTGATTTAGGACGCAGCTATGGCTACACCTTC CATSDLGRSYGYTF
NA TRBJ1-1 15 NA TRBV7-8 TGTGCCGGCAGCTTTGATCTGCAGGGGCAGACTGAAGCTTTCTTT CAGSFDLQGQTEAFF
NA TRBJ2-1 12 NA TRBV12-3/TRBV12-4 TGTGCCAGCACTGAACAGCGCAATGAGCAGTTCTTC CASTEQRNEQFF
NA TRBJ2-7 12 NA TRBV5-1 TGCGCCAGCAGCTCACAGGGATACGAGCAGTACTTC CASSSQGYEQYF
NA TRBJ1-4 14 NA TRBV6-5 TGTGCCAGCAGCCGGGGGGGAACTAATGAAAAACTGTTTTTT CASSRGGTNEKLFF
NA TRBJ1-1 16 many TRBV13 TGTGCCAGCAGCTTAGAGGGGACCGGGATGAACACTGAAGCTTTCTTT CASSLEGTGMNTEAFF
NA TRBJ2-5 13 once TRBV12-3/TRBV12-4 TGTGCCAGCAGTCCTACAAGACAAGAGACCCAGTACTTC CASSPTRQETQYF
TRBD1 TRBJ2-3 16 NA TRBV5-4 TGTGCCAGCAGCCCAACAGGGGGCTCGAAGGGAGATACGCAGTATTTT CASSPTGGSKGDTQYF
NA TRBJ2-5 12 NA TRBV29-1 TGCAGCGTTGAAGCCCGCCTCGAGACCCAGTACTTC CSVEARLETQYF
TRBD2 TRBJ2-7 15 NA TRBV4-2 TGTGCCAGCAGCCAAGACGGGACTAGCTCTTACGAGCAGTACTTC CASSQDGTSSYEQYF
NA TRBJ2-3 15 NA TRBV14 TGTGCCAGCAGCCCGAGGGTGAGGGGCACAGATACGCAGTATTTT CASSPRVRGTDTQYF
NA TRBJ1-3 17 NA TRBV27 TGTGCCAGCAGTCTAAGCGTTCCTACTTACTCTGGAAACACCATATATTTT CASSLSVPTYSGNTIYF
NA TRBJ2-7 14 once TRBV5-6 TGTGCCAGCAGCCCGACAGGTCGGTTTTACGAGCAGTACTTC CASSPTGRFYEQYF